The clone carrying this T cell receptor (beta chain) has just a few counts. Its antigen remains unknown. The CDR3 is 14 amino acids. Germline values: CDR1 LGHNA, CDR2 YSLEER. V was cut by 1 base and J by 4 bases, with 10 bases left in between. Sequencing used immunoSEQ multiplex PCR; TCRdb keeps in-frame clones, though not all of them. The sample records around 70,000 clones, more than 75% being singletons. The entry originates in a study of T cell responses to AZD1222 COVID-19 vaccine. Study conclusions and caveats: Unmutated variant regions are reportedly targeted by nearly half of spike-specific TCRs. The donor group comprised mostly white British people and more females; the analysis possibly underestimated clonal diversity.

The genes are TRBV4-3 and TRBJ1-2; a possible D gene is TRBD1 (5 bases). The source of this sequence is an adult who received the MenACWY meningococcal vaccine as a control. This material consisted of peripheral blood, taken 28 days after the second dose of the MenACWY control vaccine. The CDR3 DNA reads TGCGCCAGCAGCCAAGGGGGGACGGTCTATGGCTACACCTTC. It specifies CASSQGGTVYGYTF.